This TCR beta chain was observed in a study of post-analysis software for immune sequencing data (dated by TCRdb to between 2015 and 2017). At the level of the whole study: The recorded disease courses included relapsing-remitting, secondary progressive and progressive-relapsing multiple sclerosis, and some patients had no subtype annotation. The multiple sclerosis patient repertoires were compared with around ten previously published healthy control repertoires from donors aged about 6 to 28 years. A subset of samples was prepared in parallel using single-end sample barcoding, then pooled and co-amplified after Illumina adapter ligation.

Via the germline V gene, CDR1 is SGHRS and CDR2 YFSETQ. Trimming costs V 0 bases and J 4 bases, and their ends lie 9 bases apart. Counted from cysteine to phenylalanine, this CDR3 has 14 amino acids. Of the read, only the CDR3 DNA is kept; its 42 bases are in frame from base 1. To demonstrate the VDJtools post-analysis software, the study profiled TCR beta repertoires from the peripheral blood of some 13 young patients with multiple sclerosis. The patients with multiple sclerosis were children and adolescents between about 6 and 17 years of age. Here is what the overall study found, with its caveats: The control group was slightly older than the multiple sclerosis patient group. Four or five TRBV segments, including TRBV5-6, TRBV5-1 and TRBV20-1, were significantly more frequent in patients than controls. Direct clustering with F measure showed strong co-clustering of samples prepared in the same batch, prompting a batch-effect correction. Compared with controls, multiple sclerosis patients had significantly lower normalized Chao1 diversity, a finding suggesting substantial peripheral T-cell clonal expansion.

This clonotype was seen more than once but under ten times. Its recognized antigen is unknown. No base quality values were provided; no much bigger clone lies one nucleotide off. Receptor libraries were prepared by PCR. Instrument on record: Illumina HiSeq 2500. To reduce PCR and sequencing biases, unique molecular identifiers were built into the TCR beta cDNA libraries. Approximately 500,000 cDNA molecules were obtained for every 1 to 10 million input T cells, so each molecule roughly corresponded to one T cell. The patient libraries were prepared and sequenced using the same protocol as the earlier healthy control dataset. Within a given batch, samples were prepared together, multiplexed and sequenced on the same HiSeq lane. The published analysis was carried out like this. Raw barcoded reads were processed with MIGEC, discarding single-read molecular identifier groups before consensus assembly and CDR3 extraction. VDJtools was used for post-analysis of the clonotype tables, and diversity was normalized by down-sampling every dataset to the size of the smallest sample. To correct batch-related cross-sample contamination, repertoire overlap clustering matched CDR3 amino acid sequences but not nucleotide sequences. TCRdb handled the public reads itself, with Q25 trimming in fastp and clone calling in MiXCR, and kept productive beta chains. Records with the same CDR3 protein are collapsed into one entry carrying the most frequent genes and DNA. The V and J calls here are based on TCRdb, not the publication. The sample data list about 800,000 distinct CDR3 sequences, and 25% to 30% of these were observed just once. The ten largest clonotypes hold around 0.55% of the sample.

This sequence was found in a girl aged 5-17 years with multiple sclerosis. The chain employs TRBV5-1 and TRBJ2-3, and the D gene may be TRBD2, 6 bases matching. What was sequenced was blood. Read as DNA, the sequence is TGCGCCAGCAGCTTGGCTACTAGCTCAGATACGCAGTATTTT. Its translation reads: CASSLATSSDTQYF.